A single sample gave rise to the 28 T cell receptor delta chains below, sequenced in a study of Vδ1+ human thymocytes. These receptors are not linked to any known antigen. Sequences come from RNA converted to cDNA by reverse transcription. Multiplex PCR used pooled V-gene forward primers and a constant-region reverse primer to amplify CDR3s. TCRdb reprocessed the multiplex PCR reads using CATT. The data show 24,000 or so delta-chain clones, with around 28% seen just once and 1.6% held by the top ten. General study results and limits: In the thymus, TRG and TRD repertoires looked highly polyclonal with Gaussian CDR3 lengths.

The sequencing sample was made of Vdelta1+ gamma-delta thymocytes from the thymus. The subset here: FACS-sorted CD3+ TCRalphabeta- TCRVdelta1+ TCRVdelta2- thymocytes. The receptor source for this set is a boy younger than two who had congenital heart surgery.

The V gene is TRDV1, the J gene TRDJ1; D remains unclear. CDR3 size: 16 residues. Germline V gives CDR1 TSWWSYY, CDR2 QGS. V dropped 5 bases and J dropped 3 bases, with 19 bases sitting between them. The CDR3 protein is CALGKRGPAPADKLIF. CDR3 DNA: TGTGCTCTTGGGAAACGGGGCCCCGCCCCTGCCGATAAACTCATCTTT.

In its sample, this clone was seen a few times. The V call is TRDV1, the J call TRDJ1, with D possibly matching TRDD3 (10 bases). The CDR3 runs to 24 residues. Germline CDR1 is TSWWSYY and CDR2 is QGS. The V end lost 2 bases, the J end lost 9 bases, and 46 bases lay between the germline ends. The CDR3 loop reads CALGEIYPALPTSWGVWGIAELIF. As DNA, the CDR3 is TGTGCTCTTGGGGAAATTTACCCCGCCCTTCCTACCTCCTGGGGTGTCTGGGGGATAGCAGAACTCATCTTT.

The V call is TRDV2, the J call TRDJ1; 7 bases are shared with TRDD3. J gave up 0 bases and V 1 base, and 7 bases lay outside the gene matches. The CDR3 spans 16 residues. Germline-derived CDR1 and CDR2 are GEAIGNYY and EKD. The CDR3 nucleotides are TGTGCCTGTGACACGTACTGGGGTGACCACACCGATAAACTCATCTTT. Translating gives CACDTYWGDHTDKLIF.

This chain links TRDV1 with TRDJ1; TRDD3 matches at 7 bases. The germline V gene encodes CDR1 TSWWSYY and CDR2 QGS. With 3 bases clipped from V and 4 bases from J, the junction kept 26 bases outside the gene matches. The CDR3 runs 21 residues. In DNA, the CDR3 is TGTGCTCTTGGGGACCATTCCGAGAACTGTACTGGGGTCCTGAGGGGCGATAAACTCATCTTT. It is translated as CALGDHSENCTGVLRGDKLIF.

This clone was seen only a few times. The V call is TRDV1, the J call TRDJ1; D unclear. CDR3 length: 14 amino acids. CDR1 is TSWWSYY and CDR2 is QGS in the germline V gene. V shed 3 bases and J shed 0 bases, with 8 bases lying between them. The CDR3 loop is CALGDRHYTDKLIF. CDR3 nucleotide sequence: TGTGCTCTTGGGGACCGTCACTACACCGATAAACTCATCTTT.

J is TRDJ1 and V is TRDV1; 9 positions agree with TRDD2. This CDR3 is built from 20 residues. Trimming cost V 3 bases and J 1 base; bases outside gene matches: 18. Germline V CDR1 and CDR2: TSWWSYY, QGS. The CDR3 DNA reads as TGTGCTCTTGGGGACTCCCCCTGGCCTTCCTACGAAACTGGCACCGATAAACTCATCTTT. Protein product: CALGDSPWPSYETGTDKLIF.

V and J are TRDV1 and TRDJ1, with TRDD3 identical over 8 bases. V lost 0 bases to trimming and J lost 7 bases; unmatched junction nucleotides: 16. This CDR3 is built from 18 residues. CDR1 TSWWSYY and CDR2 QGS come from the germline V gene. The CDR3 is CALGELVVPPLGERKLIF. The CDR3 nucleotides read TGTGCTCTTGGGGAACTAGTGGTCCCCCCGCTGGGGGAGCGTAAACTCATCTTT.

V usage is TRDV1 and J usage is TRDJ1, with D possibly matching TRDD2 (6 bases). Trimming took off 2 bases at V and 0 bases at J, with 25 bases between the two ends. The CDR3 spans 20 residues. From germline, CDR1 is TSWWSYY and CDR2 QGS. CDR3 residues: CALGESPTPWGLQYTDKLIF. The CDR3 coding sequence is TGTGCTCTTGGGGAAAGTCCTACGCCTTGGGGTTTGCAGTACACCGATAAACTCATCTTT.

This clone was counted a few times. The chain has TRDV1 and TRDJ1; D may be TRDD2 (5 bases). There are 23 residues in the CDR3. CDR1 is TSWWSYY and CDR2 is QGS in the germline V gene. Trimming stripped 1 base from V and 1 base from J, with 34 bases between. CDR3 sequence reads: CALGEPPLTFGLRSLKGTDKLIF. The CDR3 bases are TGTGCTCTTGGGGAACCCCCTCTTACCTTCGGTCTTCGCTCCCTGAAGGGCACCGATAAACTCATCTTT.

This clone is labeled as medium-sized. At one of its ends the junction is not consistent with the germline gene, which may arise from a read error. The chain recombines TRDV2 with TRDJ3, with 8 bases matching TRDD3. The CDR3 runs 22 residues. Germline lookup yields CDR1 GEAIGNYY and CDR2 EKD. The CDR3 DNA sequence: TGTGCCTGTGCCACCTACTGCCTGGGGGACCCCTTTAGCTCCTGGGACACCCGACAGATGTTTTTC. Translated: CACATYCLGDPFSSWDTRQMFF.

The chain carries TRDV1 and TRDJ1; possibly TRDD3 for D (5 bases). V was cut by 2 bases and J by 2 bases, with 15 bases left in between. Germline CDR1 and CDR2: TSWWSYY and QGS. CDR3 length: 16 amino acids. CDR3 loop: CALGERLGDPTDKLIF. The CDR3 DNA follows: TGTGCTCTTGGGGAAAGGTTAGGGGACCCTACCGATAAACTCATCTTT.

With respect to this clone: Germline is not matched at one junction end, which may reflect a read error. This chain uses TRDV1 with TRDJ1; 12 bases match TRDD3. The CDR3 has 22 residues. Germline values: CDR1 TSWWSYY, CDR2 QGS. Here the CDR3 DNA reads TGTGCTCTTGGGGACACCTTCCTACTGGGGGATACAGCCCACATGTACACCGATAAAATCATCTTT. Translation gives CALGDTFLLGDTAHMYTDKIIF.

This clone was detected many times. The V gene is TRDV2, the J gene TRDJ1, with unresolved D. The CDR3 is 24 amino acids. Germline CDR1 and CDR2: GEAIGNYY and EKD. V was clipped by 0 bases and J by 0 bases, with 37 bases between them. The CDR3 DNA reads as TGTGCCTGTGACACCTCCCCCTCGGCAGTCCTTGAAGAGATCCCCTCGGGGTACACCGATAAACTCATCTTT. This codes for CACDTSPSAVLEEIPSGYTDKLIF.

This chain connects TRDV1 to TRDJ1; no firm D call. The CDR3 has 17 residues. Per the germline V gene, CDR1 is TSWWSYY and CDR2 is QGS. Trimming took 1 base from V and 0 from J, leaving 15 bases between them. CDR3 DNA sequence: TGTGCTCTTGGGGAACACCGGAGGGTCCTGTACACCGATAAACTCATCTTT. As protein: CALGEHRRVLYTDKLIF.

This clone was seen a handful of times. The chain carries TRDV1 and TRDJ1, with D perhaps matching TRDD2 or TRDD3 (8 bases each). The CDR3 runs to 24 residues. Germline loops: CDR1 TSWWSYY, CDR2 QGS. V was trimmed by 5 bases and J by 4 bases, leaving 44 bases between them. In DNA, the CDR3 is TGTGCTCTTGGGAACCTTCCTAACATAGGGGTCAGCGATCAAATACTGGGGGGCCTCGATAAACTCATCTTT. Translated, it gives CALGNLPNIGVSDQILGGLDKLIF.

V usage is TRDV1 and J usage is TRDJ1; D may be TRDD2 (6 bases). The CDR3 loop spans 20 amino acids. Looked up from germline, CDR1 is TSWWSYY and CDR2 is QGS. With 1 base removed from V and 3 bases from J, the gap between germline ends came to 27 bases. CDR3 sequence reads: CALGEPLLLRVLEDADKLIF. The CDR3 bases are TGTGCTCTTGGGGAACCGCTCCTCCTACGGGTCTTAGAGGACGCCGATAAACTCATCTTT.

This clone was detected a few times. The chain couples TRDV1 to TRDJ1, with D possibly TRDD2 on 6 matching bases. The CDR3 contains 19 residues. The V end lost 2 bases, the J end lost 1 base, and 23 bases lay between the germline ends. Looked up from germline, CDR1 is TSWWSYY and CDR2 is QGS. The CDR3: CALGEGSYRQPCPTDKLIF. CDR3 nucleotide sequence: TGTGCTCTTGGGGAAGGGTCCTACCGGCAACCCTGCCCCACCGATAAACTCATCTTT.

This chain uses TRDV1 with TRDJ1, with D perhaps TRDD1 (5 bases). This CDR3 spans 15 amino acids. Germline CDR1 reads TSWWSYY; CDR2 reads QGS. Trimming shortened V by 2 bases and J by 2 bases, and 12 bases separated the two germline ends. In DNA, the CDR3 is TGTGCTCTTGGGGAAAGGAATAGCGGTACCGATAAACTCATCTTT. Translation: CALGERNSGTDKLIF.

In this sample, this clone turned up a few times. The gene calls are TRDV1 and TRDJ1; D not resolved. The CDR3 consists of 17 residues. Germline lookup yields CDR1 TSWWSYY and CDR2 QGS. Deletions cut 1 base from V and 0 bases from J, with 15 bases between. The CDR3 sequence is CALGEHPPRVYTDKLIF. The DNA of the CDR3 is TGTGCTCTTGGGGAACACCCCCCTCGGGTTTACACCGATAAACTCATCTTT.

This clone was seen a few times. The chain is built from TRDV1 and TRDJ1, with 10 bases that match TRDD3. The V and J ends lost 6 bases and 2 bases, in that order; junction bases with no gene match: 12. The germline V gene encodes CDR1 TSWWSYY and CDR2 QGS. CDR3 size: 17 residues. Here the CDR3 DNA reads TGTGCTCTTGGTTACCCGAAACGACTGGGGGATACCGATAAACTCATCTTT. This sequence encodes CALGYPKRLGDTDKLIF.

This clone was seen only a few times. The same CDR3 arises from other DNA sequences in this sample as well. The chain carries TRDV2 and TRDJ1; possibly TRDD3 for D (6 bases). Germline CDR1 GEAIGNYY, CDR2 EKD. The V and J ends lost 3 bases and 0 bases respectively, with 19 bases between them. CDR3 length equals 17 residues. Here the CDR3 reads CACDAYWAGLYTDKLIF. CDR3 nucleotides: TGTGCCTGTGACGCTTACTGGGCTGGATTATACACCGATAAACTCATCTTT.

This chain uses TRDV1 with TRDJ1, with D possibly matching TRDD3 (6 bases). The germline V gene encodes CDR1 TSWWSYY and CDR2 QGS. Trimming took off 5 bases at V and 0 bases at J, with 22 bases between the two ends. The CDR3 extends over 18 amino acids. CDR3 residues: CALGNGGDSNFYTDKLIF. Written as DNA, the CDR3 is TGTGCTCTTGGGAACGGGGGGGACTCAAACTTTTACACCGATAAACTCATCTTT.

The gene calls are TRDV1 and TRDJ1; no definite D call. Trimming took off 3 bases at V and 6 bases at J, with 26 bases between the two ends. CDR3 length equals 18 residues. Germline V lookup: CDR1 TSWWSYY, CDR2 QGS. CDR3 nucleotide sequence: TGTGCTCTTGGGGAGGGGCTGCGCACCGATATCGAAGTGAATAAACTCATCTTT. This translates into CALGEGLRTDIEVNKLIF.

This sequence joins TRDV1 and TRDJ1; D is perhaps TRDD2 or TRDD3 (9 bases each). Trimming left V 2 bases short and J 0 bases short, with 28 bases between. The CDR3 spans 21 residues. Germline assignment: CDR1 TSWWSYY and CDR2 QGS. CDR3: CALGESPSYRLGETNTDKLIF. DNA for the CDR3: TGTGCTCTTGGGGAATCGCCTTCCTACAGACTGGGGGAAACTAACACCGATAAACTCATCTTT.

The chain is built from TRDV1 and TRDJ1; D possibly corresponds to TRDD3 (5 bases). V dropped 2 bases and J dropped 5 bases, with 15 bases sitting between them. This CDR3 region has 15 residues. Germline-derived CDR1 and CDR2 are TSWWSYY and QGS. CDR3 sequence: CALGETTSYWDKLIF. CDR3 nucleotides: TGTGCTCTTGGGGAAACGACCTCGTACTGGGATAAACTCATCTTT.

The chain uses TRDV1 and TRDJ1; 11 bases fit TRDD3. Looked up from germline, CDR1 is TSWWSYY and CDR2 is QGS. CDR3 length: 20 residues. The trim removed 2 bases at V and 7 bases at J, leaving 21 bases unmatched. Written as DNA, the CDR3 is TGTGCTCTTGGGGAAGGGGGGCCTCCCCAACTGGGGGATAGGGTCGTTAAACTCATCTTT. Its translation is CALGEGGPPQLGDRVVKLIF.

This clone occurred a few times. Other nucleotide sequences from this sample produce the same CDR3. The chain recombines TRDV1 with TRDJ1; 10 positions match TRDD3. Germline CDR1 reads TSWWSYY; CDR2 reads QGS. The CDR3 loop spans 13 amino acids. V shed 6 bases, J shed 10 bases, and the junction held 8 bases outside the gene matches. CDR3 in amino acids: CALGAGDTLGLIF. CDR3 nucleotide sequence: TGTGCTCTTGGTGCGGGGGATACGCTGGGACTCATCTTT.

This clone was picked up a small number of times. J is TRDJ1 and V is TRDV1, with 13 bases fitting TRDD3. There are 17 residues in the CDR3. Trimming cost V 2 bases and J 4 bases; bases outside gene matches: 7. CDR1 is TSWWSYY, CDR2 QGS, per germline. In DNA, the CDR3 is TGTGCTCTTGGGGAAAAACTGGGGGATACGCAAGGCGATAAACTCATCTTT. Translated, it gives CALGEKLGDTQGDKLIF.